These T cell receptor beta chains were read from a single sample in a study of blood T cell repertoires in COVID-19. Data came from immunoSEQ multiplex PCR; TCRdb stores just in-frame clones and leaves some out. The top ten clones hold 6.5% to 9% of a sample with about 170,000 clones, about 82% of them seen once. The sequencing input was peripheral blood. The receptor set was obtained from an elderly woman with COVID-19, enrolled during active disease. The CDR3 runs from the conserved cysteine through the conserved F or W. The size of a clone is reported for some rows only, either as once, few or many, or as a class for expanded clones.

J gene | clone size | V gene | CDR3 protein
TRBJ2-3 | - | TRBV2 | CASKTDTDTQYF
TRBJ2-7 | - | TRBV6-2/TRBV6-3 | CASSYSLSRGTSPTYEQYF
TRBJ1-1 | few | TRBV11-1 | CASSSRRGTEAFF
TRBJ1-2 | - | TRBV28 | CASTPSGGWGYTF
TRBJ2-7 | many | TRBV5-4 | CASSLGQGNEQYF
TRBJ2-1 | - | TRBV13 | CASSPRLAGGQFF
TRBJ2-1 | - | TRBV11-3 | CASSPTWSTREQFF
TRBJ1-1 | - | TRBV25-1 | CASRRSTEAFF
TRBJ2-7 | - | TRBV27 | CASSLNPTGISYYEQYF
TRBJ1-3 | - | TRBV5-1 | CASSPQAGSSGNTIYF
TRBJ2-2 | - | TRBV5-4 | CASSFDMDSSRGELFF
TRBJ2-3 | - | TRBV5-1 | CASSTSQGDTQYF
TRBJ2-5 | - | TRBV2 | CASSDGRAQETQYF
TRBJ1-3 | - | TRBV7-2 | CASSLSQGLVGSGNTIYF
TRBJ2-2 | - | TRBV5-4 | CASSLGGTGAAGELFF
TRBJ1-3 | - | TRBV21-1 | CASYTPWQGRYLGNTIYF
TRBJ1-5 | once | TRBV28 | CASSTGQGSQPQHF
TRBJ2-1 | - | TRBV10-3 | CAISELLAGAEQFF
TRBJ2-5 | - | TRBV6-5 | CASSYGEGGVMRTQYF
TRBJ1-5 | - | TRBV5-1 | CASSLDGGASNQPQHF